This entry concerns a single T cell receptor (beta chain). Per the original methods: Amplification of reference gene primers provided the estimated nucleated cell counts. Libraries were prepared by immunoSEQ multiplex PCR; TCRdb keeps only in-frame clonotypes and omits some of them. That table furnishes V, J and clone size, whereas the DNA furnished D and trimming. The sample consists of some 250,000 clones, approximately 85% of them appearing once. The entry originates in a study of blood T cell repertoires in COVID-19. Looking at the study overall: Researchers got acute and convalescent COVID-19 samples from the United States, Italy and Spain. The analysed material was cDNA or gDNA that came from T cells, B-cell-depleted T cells, or PBMCs.

The CDR3 is 16 amino acids. The V end was cut by 5 bases, the J end by 3 bases, with 17 bases between. Germline V gene data show CDR1 as MNHNY and CDR2 as SVGAGI (reference sequence). The clonotype comes from a man older than 75 with acute or convalescent COVID-19. The specimen sequenced was peripheral blood. The chain is built from TRBV6-6 and TRBJ1-3; maybe TRBD1 (5 bases). The CDR3 loop is CASSRGHPTNGNTIYF. CDR3 nucleotide sequence: TGTGCCAGCAGTCGAGGACACCCCACGAATGGAAACACCATATATTTT.